What follows describes a single T cell receptor (beta chain). These data belong to a study of T cell changes during pregnancy in multiple sclerosis. Measured with immunoSEQ multiplex PCR; TCRdb has only the in-frame clones, and not every one. This sample has more than 65,000 clones; 75% to 95% occur once, and the top ten carry 0.43%. Trimming cost V 3 bases and J 4 bases, with 24 bases left between them. The CDR3 is 18 amino acids. From germline, CDR1 is SNHLY and CDR2 FYNNEI. V gene TRBV2 combines with J gene TRBJ1-1; D is unresolved. Sequencing used CD4+ T cells from peripheral blood mononuclear cells, obtained before pregnancy. The receptor was isolated from a female donor with multiple sclerosis, enrolled in a pregnancy study. The CDR3 DNA is TGTGCCAGCAGTGATTTGGGTCGGTTTTCAGACCCGGGCACTGAAGCTTTCTTT. Protein sequence: CASSDLGRFSDPGTEAFF.